One sample yielded the 7 T cell receptor beta chains listed below, sequenced in a study of post-analysis software for immune sequencing data. Unique molecular identifiers featured in each of the TCR beta cDNA libraries. TCRdb re-analysed the PCR reads in MiXCR, keeping a single row per CDR3 protein. The table shows around 260,000 distinct CDR3 sequences, with 36% occurring only once. Antigens for these TCRs are unknown. Study findings and constraints: Five TRBV segments occurring more often in patients than controls included TRBV5-6, TRBV5-1 and TRBV20-1.

The sample consisted of blood. Receptor source: a girl aged 5-17 years with multiple sclerosis.

In regard to this clonotype: This may be a read error, as it is one base from a much larger clone. The chain joins TRBV10-3 to TRBJ2-2; D might be TRBD2 (6 bases). The CDR3 runs to 17 residues. Germline assignment: CDR1 ENHRY and CDR2 SYGVKD. CDR3 nucleotides: TGTGCCATCGGTGAGGAGGGGTGGCCCAAGAACACCGGGGAGCTGTTTTTT. Translating it yields CAIGEEGWPKNTGELFF.

V gene TRBV20-1 combines with J gene TRBJ2-7; D is unclear. V was cut by 3 bases and J by 2 bases, with 11 bases left in between. Per germline, CDR1 DFQATT and CDR2 SNEGSKA (reference sequence). The CDR3 has 13 amino acids. The CDR3 nucleotides are TGCAGTGCTAGTTCCAACGTAGCCTACGAGCAGTACTTC. Protein product: CSASSNVAYEQYF.

The CDR3 nucleotides read TGTGCCAGCTCACCAGACGCAATATGGGGCTACACCTTC. This sequence encodes CASSPDAIWGYTF. J is TRBJ1-2 and V is TRBV18; D gene uncertain. CDR1 KGHSH and CDR2 LQKENI come from the germline V gene. Between the trimmed V and J ends, which lost 2 bases and 8 bases, there was a span of 12 bases. The CDR3 is 13 amino acids.

This chain links TRBV29-1 with TRBJ2-1, with 7 bases identical to TRBD2. V lost 4 bases to trimming and J lost 0 bases; unmatched junction nucleotides: 9. Looked up from germline, CDR1 is SQVTM and CDR2 is ANQGSEA. The CDR3 sequence is 16 residues long. The CDR3 region has the DNA TGCAGCGTTGGGGTGCGGGAGATCACCTCCTACAATGAGCAGTTCTTC. Amino acids: CSVGVREITSYNEQFF.

This clonotype was seen repeatedly, ten times or more. The chain joins TRBV6-5 to TRBJ2-1; 8 bases fit TRBD1. The CDR3 sequence is 14 residues long. Germline CDR1 MNHEY, CDR2 SVGAGI. Trimming cost V 5 bases and J 1 base; bases outside gene matches: 1. The chain's CDR3 is CASSTGGSYNEQFF. The CDR3, as DNA: TGTGCCAGCAGTACAGGGGGGTCCTACAATGAGCAGTTCTTC.

This clonotype was recorded many times. The rearrangement links TRBV7-2 to TRBJ1-1, with TRBD1 identical over 7 bases. This CDR3 has 14 amino acids. V gave up 0 bases and J gave up 6 bases; unmatched junction bases: 4. CDR1 and CDR2 from the germline V gene are SGHTA and FQGNSA. CDR3 amino acids: CASSLAGGRAEAFF. The DNA for the CDR3 is TGTGCCAGCAGCTTAGCAGGGGGCCGGGCTGAAGCTTTCTTT.

Points on this clonotype: Because it lacks the conserved phenylalanine or tryptophan at the end, this CDR3 is likely a read error. The V and J genes are TRBV7-2 and TRBJ1-4; D is unresolved. V gave up 1 base and J gave up 3 bases, with 9 bases separating them. The germline V gene encodes CDR1 SGHTA and CDR2 FQGNSA. The CDR3 extends over 15 amino acids. This chain's CDR3 is CASSLGGLSNEKLFC. In nucleotides, the CDR3 is TGTGCCAGCAGCTTAGGGGGTCTATCTAATGAAAAACTGTTTTGT.